The 5 T cell receptor beta chains below come from one sample, sequenced in a study of beta chain features in type 1 diabetes. Whole-study results and caveats: When Type 1 diabetes patients were examined, their TCRB CDR3s proved moderately but significantly shorter in all four CD4+ subsets.

The authors reverse transcribed all of the isolated RNA, so sequencing captured expressed TCRB transcripts. Here immunoSEQ multiplex PCR was the method, and the copy in TCRdb shows in-frame clones only, minus some. Of some 640,000 clones in the sample, about an eighth were seen once. Their antigens are not known. The material sequenced was naive CD4+ T cells from blood. The receptors were gathered from a man between 18 and 35 years old with type 1 diabetes.

The rearrangement links TRBV5-1 to TRBJ1-2, with a possible D match to TRBD1 (5 bases). The CDR3 length is 11 residues. V dropped 7 bases and J dropped 7 bases, with 11 bases sitting between them. Germline V gene sequence: CDR1 SGHRS, CDR2 YFSETQ. Here the CDR3 reads CASGDQGGYTF. The CDR3 DNA reads TGCGCCAGCGGTGATCAGGGTGGCTACACCTTC.

The chain recombines TRBV29-1 with TRBJ1-2; unclear D gene. Germline V CDR1 and CDR2: SQVTM, ANQGSEA. The CDR3 is made up of 14 amino acids. V shed 6 bases and J shed 2 bases, with 16 bases lying between them. The CDR3 DNA reads TGCAGCGTCCTCCAGTCGGCCGAGAACTATGGCTACACCTTC. Amino acids: CSVLQSAENYGYTF. Full variable domain (remainder filled in from reference TRBV29-1 and TRBJ1-2): SAVISQKPSRDICQRGTSLTIQCQVDSQVTMMFWYRQQPGQSLTLIATANQGSEATYESGFVIDKFPISRPNLTFSTLTVSNMSPEDSSIYLCSVLQSAENYGYTFGSGTRLTVV.

CDR3 residues: CASSLGTGANSLDGYTF. The CDR3 bases are TGCGCCAGCAGCCTTGGGACAGGGGCCAATTCCTTGGATGGCTACACCTTC. The chain is built from TRBV5-1 and TRBJ1-2; the match to TRBD1 covers 10 bases. The J segment lost 6 bases and the V segment lost 4 bases, leaving 15 bases of the junction unmatched. The CDR3 is made up of 17 amino acids. CDR1 and CDR2 from the germline V gene are SGHRS and YFSETQ.

This clone was seen a few times. The chain employs TRBV28 and TRBJ1-2; D not certain. Looked up from germline, CDR1 is MDHEN and CDR2 is SYDVKM. The CDR3 contains 14 residues. The germline V and J ends were trimmed by 6 bases and 4 bases, with 15 bases remaining between them. In nucleotides, the CDR3 is TGTGCCAGCAGGATCCGTAGGACTATCTATGGCTACACCTTC. This translates into CASRIRRTIYGYTF.

The chain uses TRBV7-3 and TRBJ2-3, with 10 bases lining up with TRBD2. Trimming took 5 bases from V and 3 from J; bases not matched to a gene: 11. This CDR3 is 17 amino acids long. Per germline, CDR1 SGHTA and CDR2 FQGTGA. CDR3 amino acids: CASSPQRGGDGTDTQYF. The CDR3 DNA reads as TGTGCCAGCAGCCCGCAGCGGGGGGGCGATGGTACAGATACGCAGTATTTT.